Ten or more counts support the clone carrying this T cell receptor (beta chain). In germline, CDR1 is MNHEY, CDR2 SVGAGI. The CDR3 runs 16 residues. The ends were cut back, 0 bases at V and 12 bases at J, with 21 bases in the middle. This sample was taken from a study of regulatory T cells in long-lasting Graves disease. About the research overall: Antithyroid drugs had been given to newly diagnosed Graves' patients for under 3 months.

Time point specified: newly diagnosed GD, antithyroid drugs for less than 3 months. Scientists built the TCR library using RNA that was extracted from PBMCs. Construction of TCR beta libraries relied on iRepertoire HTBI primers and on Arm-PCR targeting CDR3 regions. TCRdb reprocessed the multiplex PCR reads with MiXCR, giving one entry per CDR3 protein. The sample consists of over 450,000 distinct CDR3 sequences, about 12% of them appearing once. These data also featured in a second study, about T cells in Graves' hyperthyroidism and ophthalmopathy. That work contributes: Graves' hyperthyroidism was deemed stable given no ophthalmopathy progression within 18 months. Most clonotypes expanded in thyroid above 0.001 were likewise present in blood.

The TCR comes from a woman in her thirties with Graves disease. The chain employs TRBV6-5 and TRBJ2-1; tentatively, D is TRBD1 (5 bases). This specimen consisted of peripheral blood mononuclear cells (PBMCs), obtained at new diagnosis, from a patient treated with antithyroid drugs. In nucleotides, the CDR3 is TGTGCCAGCAGTTACTCGTTGGACACCTTGAAGCTTGGGCAGTTCTTC. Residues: CASSYSLDTLKLGQFF.